This T cell receptor (beta chain) was identified during a study of blood T cell repertoires in COVID-19. Overall study context: From T cells, B-cell-depleted T cells, or PBMCs came the material, which was cDNA or gDNA.

The CDR3 length is 16 residues. The V end was cut by 2 bases, the J end by 8 bases, with 20 bases between. CDR1 and CDR2 (germline): KGHDR, SFDVKD. The assay was immunoSEQ multiplex PCR, and TCRdb's table has in-frame clones only and misses some. This sample yields 95,000 to 150,000 clones, of which about 83% are seen a single time; roughly 4% belongs to the top ten. The receptor comes from a woman under 40 who had recovered from COVID-19. This chain joins TRBV24-1 and TRBJ1-2; possibly TRBD1 for D (6 bases). Sequenced sample: PBMCs or T cells enriched from blood (not recorded which). The CDR3 loop reads CATSDSRPQLGGGYTF. The CDR3 coding sequence is TGTGCCACCAGTGATTCTCGCCCGCAGCTAGGGGGAGGCTACACCTTC.